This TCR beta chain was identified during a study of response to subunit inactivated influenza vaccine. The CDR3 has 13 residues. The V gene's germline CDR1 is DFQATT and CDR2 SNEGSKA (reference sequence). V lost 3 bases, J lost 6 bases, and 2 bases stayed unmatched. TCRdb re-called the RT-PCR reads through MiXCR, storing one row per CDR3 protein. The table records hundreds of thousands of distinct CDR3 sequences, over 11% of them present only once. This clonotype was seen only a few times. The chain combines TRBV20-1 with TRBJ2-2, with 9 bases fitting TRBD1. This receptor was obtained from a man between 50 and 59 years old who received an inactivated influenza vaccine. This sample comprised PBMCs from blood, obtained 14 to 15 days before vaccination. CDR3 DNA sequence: TGCAGTGCTAGCGGACAGGGGCCCGGGGAGCTGTTTTTT. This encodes CSASGQGPGELFF.